This record covers a single T cell receptor (beta chain). What it binds is not known. The data were taken from a study of T cells after yellow fever vaccination. Study information: SMART-Seq v4 Ultra Low Input prepared the low-cell-number fractions.

Deletions cut 8 bases from V and 3 bases from J, with 11 bases between. The CDR3 spans 12 residues. Germline CDR1 reads ENHRY; CDR2 reads SYGVKD. Findings and caveats of the study: Post-booster reappearance was seen for most primary-vaccination clones (roughly 96% CD4, around 88% CD8).

As TCR cDNA was made by 5'RACE template switching, a universal primer site and UMIs were added. TCRdb reprocessed the 5' RACE reads with MiXCR, giving one entry per CDR3 protein. Of around 50,000 distinct CDR3 sequences listed, 7% to 9% are singletons. This sequence was found in a man aged 18 to 29 who received the YFV17D yellow fever vaccine. V and J are TRBV10-3 and TRBJ2-7, with D possibly being TRBD2 (6 bases). Specimen: CD8+ T cells sorted from PBMCs, collected roughly 15 days after the first yellow fever vaccination. CDR3 bases: TGTGCCATCGCGGAGGGGATCTACGAGCAGTACGTC. This sequence encodes CAIAEGIYEQYV.